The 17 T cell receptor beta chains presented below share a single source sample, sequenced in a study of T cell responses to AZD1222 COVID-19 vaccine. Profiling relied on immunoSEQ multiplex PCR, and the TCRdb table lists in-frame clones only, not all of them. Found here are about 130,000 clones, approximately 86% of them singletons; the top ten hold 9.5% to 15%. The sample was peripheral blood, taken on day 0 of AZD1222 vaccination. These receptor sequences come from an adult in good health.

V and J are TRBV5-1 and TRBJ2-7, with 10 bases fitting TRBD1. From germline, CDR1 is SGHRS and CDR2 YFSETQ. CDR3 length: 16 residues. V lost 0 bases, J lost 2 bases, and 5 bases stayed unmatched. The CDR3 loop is CASSLVLGTGAYEQYF. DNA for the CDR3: TGCGCCAGCAGCTTGGTACTTGGGACAGGGGCCTACGAGCAGTACTTC.

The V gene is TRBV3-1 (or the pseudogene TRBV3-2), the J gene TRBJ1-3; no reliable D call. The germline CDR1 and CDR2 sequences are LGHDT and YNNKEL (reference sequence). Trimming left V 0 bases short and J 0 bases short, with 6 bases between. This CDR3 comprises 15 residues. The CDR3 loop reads CASSQDGDSGNTIYF. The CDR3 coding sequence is TGTGCCAGCAGCCAAGACGGAGACTCTGGAAACACCATATATTTT.

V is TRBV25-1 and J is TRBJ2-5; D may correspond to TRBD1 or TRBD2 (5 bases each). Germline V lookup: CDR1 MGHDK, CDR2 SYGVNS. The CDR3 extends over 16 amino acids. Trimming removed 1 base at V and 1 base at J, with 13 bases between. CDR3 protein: CASSESGNGAQETQYF. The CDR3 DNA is TGTGCCAGCAGTGAATCCGGGAACGGGGCCCAAGAGACCCAGTACTTC.

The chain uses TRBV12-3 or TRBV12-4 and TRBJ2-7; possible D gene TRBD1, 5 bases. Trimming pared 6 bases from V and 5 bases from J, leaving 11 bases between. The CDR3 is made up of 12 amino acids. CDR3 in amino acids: CASSPQGDEQYF. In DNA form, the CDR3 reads TGTGCCAGCAGCCCCCAGGGTGACGAGCAGTACTTC.

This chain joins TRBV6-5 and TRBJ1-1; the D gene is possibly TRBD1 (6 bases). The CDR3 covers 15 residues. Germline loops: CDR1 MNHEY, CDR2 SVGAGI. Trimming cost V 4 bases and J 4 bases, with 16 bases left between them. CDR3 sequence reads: CASSFTGRGGTEAFF. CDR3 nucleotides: TGTGCCAGCAGTTTCACAGGGCGAGGAGGCACTGAAGCTTTCTTT.

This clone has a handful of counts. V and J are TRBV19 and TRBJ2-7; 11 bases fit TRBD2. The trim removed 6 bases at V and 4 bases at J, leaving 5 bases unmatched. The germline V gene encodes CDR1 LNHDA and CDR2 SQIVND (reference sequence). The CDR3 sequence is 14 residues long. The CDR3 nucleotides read TGTGCCAGTAGGAAGGGACTAGCGGATTACGAGCAGTACTTC. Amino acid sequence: CASRKGLADYEQYF.

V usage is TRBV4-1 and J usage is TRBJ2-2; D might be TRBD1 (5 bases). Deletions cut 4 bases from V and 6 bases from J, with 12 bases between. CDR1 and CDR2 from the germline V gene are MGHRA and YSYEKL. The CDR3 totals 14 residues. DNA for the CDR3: TGCGCCAGCAGCCGAGCAGGGATCCCCGGGGAGCTGTTTTTT. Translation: CASSRAGIPGELFF.

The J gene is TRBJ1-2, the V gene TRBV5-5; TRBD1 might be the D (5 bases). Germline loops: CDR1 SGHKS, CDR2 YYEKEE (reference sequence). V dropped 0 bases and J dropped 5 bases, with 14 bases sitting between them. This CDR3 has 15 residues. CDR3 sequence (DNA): TGTGCCAGCAGCTTGGCCCAGGGCCGGAATTATGGCTACACCTTC. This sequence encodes CASSLAQGRNYGYTF.

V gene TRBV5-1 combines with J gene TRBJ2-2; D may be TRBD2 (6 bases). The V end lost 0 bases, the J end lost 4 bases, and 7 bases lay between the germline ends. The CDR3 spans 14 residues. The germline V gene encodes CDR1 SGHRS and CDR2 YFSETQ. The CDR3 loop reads CASSLAGGTGELFF. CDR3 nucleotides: TGCGCCAGCAGCTTGGCCGGGGGCACCGGGGAGCTGTTTTTT.

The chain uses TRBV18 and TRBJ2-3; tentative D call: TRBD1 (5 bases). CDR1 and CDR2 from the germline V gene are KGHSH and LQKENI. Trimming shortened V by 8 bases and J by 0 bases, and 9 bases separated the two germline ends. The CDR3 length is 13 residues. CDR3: CASKTASTDTQYF. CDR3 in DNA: TGTGCCAGCAAGACAGCTAGCACAGATACGCAGTATTTT.

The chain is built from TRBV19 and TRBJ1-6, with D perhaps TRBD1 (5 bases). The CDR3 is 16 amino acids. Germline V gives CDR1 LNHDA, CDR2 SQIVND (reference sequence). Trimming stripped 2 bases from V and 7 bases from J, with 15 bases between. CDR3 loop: CASSIYPGSGNSPLHF. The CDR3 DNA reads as TGTGCCAGTAGTATATACCCAGGGAGCGGAAATTCACCCCTCCACTTT.

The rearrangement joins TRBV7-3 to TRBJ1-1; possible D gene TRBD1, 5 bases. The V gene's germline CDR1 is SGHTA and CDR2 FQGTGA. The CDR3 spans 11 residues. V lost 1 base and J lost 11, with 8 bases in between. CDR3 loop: CASSLKGTAFF. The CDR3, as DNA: TGTGCCAGCAGCTTAAAAGGGACGGCTTTCTTT. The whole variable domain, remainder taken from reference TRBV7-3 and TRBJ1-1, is GAGVSQTPSNKVTEKGKYVELRCDPISGHTALYWYRQSLGQGPEFLIYFQGTGAADDSGLPNDRFFAVRPEGSVSTLKIQRTERGDSAVYLCASSLKGTAFFGQGTRLTVV.

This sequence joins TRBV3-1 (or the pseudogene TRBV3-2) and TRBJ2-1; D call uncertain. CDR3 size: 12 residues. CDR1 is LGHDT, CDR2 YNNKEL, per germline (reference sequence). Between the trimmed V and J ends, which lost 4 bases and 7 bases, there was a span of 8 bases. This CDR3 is CASSLAGNEQFF. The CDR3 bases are TGTGCCAGCAGCCTCGCCGGGAATGAGCAGTTCTTC.

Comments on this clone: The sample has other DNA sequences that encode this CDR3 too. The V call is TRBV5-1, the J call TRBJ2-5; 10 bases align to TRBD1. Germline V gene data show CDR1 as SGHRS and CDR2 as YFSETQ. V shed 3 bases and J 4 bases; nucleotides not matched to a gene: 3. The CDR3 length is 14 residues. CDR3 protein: CASSWGDRGETQYF. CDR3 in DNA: TGCGCCAGCAGCTGGGGGGACAGGGGAGAGACCCAGTACTTC.

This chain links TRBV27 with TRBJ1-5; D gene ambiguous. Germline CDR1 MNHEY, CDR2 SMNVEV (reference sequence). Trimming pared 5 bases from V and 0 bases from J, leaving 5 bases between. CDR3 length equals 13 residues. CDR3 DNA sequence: TGTGCCAGCAGTATCAATAGCAATCAGCCCCAGCATTTT. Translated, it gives CASSINSNQPQHF.

The CDR3 DNA reads as TGTGCCAGCGTTCGACAGAGCTCCTACGAGCAGTACTTC. As protein: CASVRQSSYEQYF. The genes are TRBV6-5 and TRBJ2-7; perhaps TRBD1 as D (5 bases). Trimming left V 8 bases short and J 0 bases short, with 11 bases between. This CDR3 spans 13 amino acids. Germline CDR1 is MNHEY and CDR2 is SVGAGI.

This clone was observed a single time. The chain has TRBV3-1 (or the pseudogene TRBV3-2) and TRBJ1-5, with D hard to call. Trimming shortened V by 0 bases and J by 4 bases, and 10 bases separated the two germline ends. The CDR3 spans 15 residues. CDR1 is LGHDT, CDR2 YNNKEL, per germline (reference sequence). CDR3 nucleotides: TGTGCCAGCAGCCAAGATATGGGTAGGAATCAGCCCCAGCATTTT. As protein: CASSQDMGRNQPQHF.